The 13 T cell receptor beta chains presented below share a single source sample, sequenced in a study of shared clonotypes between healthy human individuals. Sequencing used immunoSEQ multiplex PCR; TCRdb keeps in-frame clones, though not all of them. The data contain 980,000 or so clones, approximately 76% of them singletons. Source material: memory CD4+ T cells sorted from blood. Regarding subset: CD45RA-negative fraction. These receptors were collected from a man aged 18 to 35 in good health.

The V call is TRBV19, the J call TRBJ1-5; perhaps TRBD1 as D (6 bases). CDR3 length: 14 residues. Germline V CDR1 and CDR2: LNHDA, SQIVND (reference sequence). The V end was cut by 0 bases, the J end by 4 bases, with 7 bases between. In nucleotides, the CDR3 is TGTGCCAGTAGTATAGAGGGACAAAATCAGCCCCAGCATTTT. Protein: CASSIEGQNQPQHF.

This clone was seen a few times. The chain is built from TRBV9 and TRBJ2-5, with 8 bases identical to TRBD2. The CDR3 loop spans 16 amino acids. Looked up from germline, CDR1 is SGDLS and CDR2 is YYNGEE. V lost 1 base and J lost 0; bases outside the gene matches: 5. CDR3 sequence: CASSVSRGGHQETQYF. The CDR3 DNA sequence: TGTGCCAGCAGCGTATCTCGCGGGGGGCACCAAGAGACCCAGTACTTC.

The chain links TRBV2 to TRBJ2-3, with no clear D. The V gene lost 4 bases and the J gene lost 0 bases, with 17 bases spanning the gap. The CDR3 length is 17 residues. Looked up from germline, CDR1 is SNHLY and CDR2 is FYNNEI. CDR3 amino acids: CASSVFSAGFSTDTQYF. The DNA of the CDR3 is TGTGCCAGCAGTGTCTTCTCCGCAGGATTTAGCACAGATACGCAGTATTTT.

The CDR3 DNA reads TGTGCCAGCAGTCGAAACAGGGCTTTTAGCAATCAGCCCCAGCATTTT. Residues: CASSRNRAFSNQPQHF. The V and J genes are TRBV28 and TRBJ1-5, with D perhaps matching TRBD1 (6 bases). CDR1 and CDR2 from the germline V gene are MDHEN and SYDVKM. Trimming took 5 bases from V and 0 from J, leaving 14 bases between them. This CDR3 is 16 amino acids long.

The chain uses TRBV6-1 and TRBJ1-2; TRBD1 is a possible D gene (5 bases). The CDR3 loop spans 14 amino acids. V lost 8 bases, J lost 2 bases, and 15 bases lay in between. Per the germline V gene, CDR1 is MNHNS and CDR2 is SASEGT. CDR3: CASQIGWTNYGYTF. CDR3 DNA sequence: TGTGCCAGCCAGATTGGATGGACAAACTATGGCTACACCTTC.

CDR3: CASSVRGEETQYF. CDR3 DNA sequence: TGTGCCAGCAGCGTGAGGGGCGAAGAGACCCAGTACTTC. This chain links TRBV7-3 with TRBJ2-5; D assignment may be TRBD1 or TRBD2 (5 bases each). The CDR3 has 13 residues. Trimming took off 5 bases at V and 3 bases at J, with 10 bases between the two ends. In germline, CDR1 is SGHTA, CDR2 FQGTGA.

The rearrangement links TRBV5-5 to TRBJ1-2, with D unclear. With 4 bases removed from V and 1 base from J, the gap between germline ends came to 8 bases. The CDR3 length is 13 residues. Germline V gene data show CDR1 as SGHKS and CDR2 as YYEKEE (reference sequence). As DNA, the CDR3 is TGTGCCAGCAGCCCCAGTGATAACTATGGCTACACCTTC. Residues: CASSPSDNYGYTF.

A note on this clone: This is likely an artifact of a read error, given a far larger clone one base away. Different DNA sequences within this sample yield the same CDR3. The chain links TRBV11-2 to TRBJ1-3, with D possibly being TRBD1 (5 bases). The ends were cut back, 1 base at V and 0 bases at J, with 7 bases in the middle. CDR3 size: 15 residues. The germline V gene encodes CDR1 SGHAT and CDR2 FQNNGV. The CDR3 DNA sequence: TGTGCCAGCAGCTTAGCTGGGGGCTCTGGAAACACCATATATTTT. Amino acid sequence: CASSLAGGSGNTIYF.

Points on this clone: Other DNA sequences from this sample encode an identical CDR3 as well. The CDR3 here is CASSAGQGAYEQYF. The DNA for the CDR3 is TGTGCCAGCAGTGCGGGACAGGGGGCGTACGAGCAGTACTTC. J is TRBJ2-7 and V is TRBV2; 12 bases align to TRBD1. The ends lost 4 bases at V and 4 bases at J; junction bases unmatched: 2. The V gene's germline CDR1 is SNHLY and CDR2 FYNNEI. The CDR3 consists of 14 residues.

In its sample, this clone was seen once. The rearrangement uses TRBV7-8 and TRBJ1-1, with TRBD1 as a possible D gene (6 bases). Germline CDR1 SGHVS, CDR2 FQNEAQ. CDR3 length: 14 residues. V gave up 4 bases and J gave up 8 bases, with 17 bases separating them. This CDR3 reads CASSSTGLQGEAFF. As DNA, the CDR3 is TGTGCCAGCAGCTCCACGGGACTACAGGGAGAAGCTTTCTTT. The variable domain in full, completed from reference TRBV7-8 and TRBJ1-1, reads GAGVSQSPRYKVAKRGQDVALRCDPISGHVSLFWYQQALGQGPEFLTYFQNEAQLDKSGLPSDRFFAERPEGSVSTLKIQRTQQEDSAVYLCASSSTGLQGEAFFGQGTRLTVV.

The CDR3 region is CASGSLGKVGELFF. CDR3 DNA: TGTGCCAGCGGTAGTCTCGGGAAGGTCGGGGAGCTGTTTTTT. The chain carries TRBV19 and TRBJ2-2; perhaps TRBD2 as D (5 bases). The CDR3 is 14 residues long. The germline V and J ends were trimmed by 9 bases and 7 bases, with 18 bases remaining between them. Per germline, CDR1 LNHDA and CDR2 SQIVND (reference sequence).

The CDR3 region is CASSNSDTQYF. CDR3 in DNA: TGTGCCAGCAGCAACTCAGATACGCAGTATTTT. The chain is built from TRBV7-2 and TRBJ2-3, with D hard to call. Between the trimmed V and J ends, which lost 5 bases and 4 bases, there was a span of 4 bases. The length of the CDR3 is 11 residues. Germline lookup yields CDR1 SGHTA and CDR2 FQGNSA. Full variable domain (missing parts from reference TRBV7-2 and TRBJ2-3): GAGVSQSPSNKVTEKGKDVELRCDPISGHTALYWYRQSLGQGLEFLIYFQGNSAPDKSGLPSDRFSAERTGGSVSTLTIQRTQQEDSAVYLCASSNSDTQYFGPGTRLTVL.

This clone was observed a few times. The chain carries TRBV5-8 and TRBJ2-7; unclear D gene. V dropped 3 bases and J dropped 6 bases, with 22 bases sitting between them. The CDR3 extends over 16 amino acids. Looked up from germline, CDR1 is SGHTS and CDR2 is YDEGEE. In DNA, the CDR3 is TGTGCCAGCAGCTACCCCGACCAGTGGGTACCCCGCGAGCAGTACTTC. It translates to CASSYPDQWVPREQYF. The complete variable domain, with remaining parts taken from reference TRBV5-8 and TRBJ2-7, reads EAGVTQSPTHLIKTRGQQATLRCSPISGHTSVYWYQQALGLGLQFLLWYDEGEERNRGNFPPRFSGRQFPNYSSELNVNALELEDSALYLCASSYPDQWVPREQYFGPGTRLTVT.